This T cell receptor beta chain was observed in a study of blood T cell repertoires in COVID-19. The wider study: The United States, Italy and Spain supplied acute and convalescent COVID-19 samples.

The age range of participants was 18 to 89 years, with residence in fewer than 25 US areas. Cohort assignment relied on participant-reported clinical history. V gave up 1 base and J gave up 1 base, with 7 bases separating them. Germline CDR1 SNHLY, CDR2 FYNNEI. The length of the CDR3 is 14 residues. Per the original data handling: Amplified reference gene primers provided the basis for estimating nucleated cell counts. Sequenced by immunoSEQ multiplex PCR; TCRdb stores in-frame clones only, minus some. V and J calls and clone size are as listed in that table; D and trimming were resolved from the DNA. Of hundreds of thousands of clones listed, just over 85% were seen once; the top ten hold around 15%.

Material for sequencing was PBMCs or T cells enriched from blood (not recorded which). The sequence was collected from a woman aged 45 to 65 with acute COVID-19. The chain couples TRBV2 to TRBJ1-1; D remains unclear. Here the CDR3 reads CASSEVGRNTEAFF. CDR3 coding DNA: TGTGCCAGCAGTGAAGTTGGCAGGAACACTGAAGCTTTCTTT.